The entry that follows covers one T cell receptor (beta chain) sequence. The sample is drawn from a study of shared clonotypes between healthy human individuals. The CDR3 extends over 15 amino acids. CDR1 and CDR2 (germline): MNHEY, SMNVEV (reference sequence). Deletions cut 8 bases from V and 2 bases from J, with 15 bases between. Profiled with immunoSEQ multiplex PCR; TCRdb holds only in-frame clones, not every one. The sample lists some 240,000 clones, about 69% occurring once. The TCR comes from a man aged 25 to 40 in good health. The chain joins TRBV27 to TRBJ2-2; no firm D call. Material: memory CD4+ T cells sorted from blood. Subset meaning: CD45RA-negative fraction. CDR3 DNA: TGTGCCAGCTCCCCGACGGGCAGAAACACCGGGGAGCTGTTTTTT. This codes for CASSPTGRNTGELFF.